This T cell receptor (beta chain) was obtained from a study of blood T cell repertoires in COVID-19. The assay was immunoSEQ multiplex PCR, and TCRdb's table has in-frame clones only and misses some. The data hold roughly 51,000 clones, with around nine tenths observed a single time. The germline V and J ends were trimmed by 5 bases and 2 bases, with 11 bases remaining between them. The CDR3 extends over 14 amino acids. The V gene's germline CDR1 is MNHNY and CDR2 SVGAGI (reference sequence). The chain is built from TRBV6-6 and TRBJ2-3; possible D gene TRBD2, 7 bases. What was sequenced was peripheral blood. This clonotype was sampled from a man in his sixties or seventies with acute or convalescent COVID-19. As DNA, the CDR3 is TGTGCCAGCAGTGGGGGGGGCTACACAGATACGCAGTATTTT. Encoded protein: CASSGGGYTDTQYF.